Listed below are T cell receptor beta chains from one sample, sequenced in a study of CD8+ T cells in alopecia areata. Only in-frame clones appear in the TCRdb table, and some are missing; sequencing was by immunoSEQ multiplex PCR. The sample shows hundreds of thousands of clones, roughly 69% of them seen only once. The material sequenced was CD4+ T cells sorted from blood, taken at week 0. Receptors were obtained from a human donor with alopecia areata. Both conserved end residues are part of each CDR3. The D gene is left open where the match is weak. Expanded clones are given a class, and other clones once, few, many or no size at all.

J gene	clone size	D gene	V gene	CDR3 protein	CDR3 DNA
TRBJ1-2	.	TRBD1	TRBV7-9	CASSLTGYGYTF	TGTGCCAGCAGCCTGACAGGGTATGGCTACACCTTC
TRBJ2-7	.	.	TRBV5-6	CASSRREGLFYEQYF	TGTGCCAGCAGCCGTCGAGAGGGCCTCTTCTACGAGCAGTACTTC
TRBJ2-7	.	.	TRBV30	CAWSVRIGGPYEQYF	TGTGCCTGGAGTGTACGGATCGGCGGCCCCTACGAGCAGTACTTC
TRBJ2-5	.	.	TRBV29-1	CSAPRGNQETQYF	TGCAGCGCCCCCCGGGGGAACCAAGAGACCCAGTACTTC
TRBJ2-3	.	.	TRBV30	CAWSGWGTDTQYF	TGTGCCTGGAGTGGTTGGGGCACAGATACGCAGTATTTT
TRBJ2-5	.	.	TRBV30	CAWSSWETQYF	TGTGCCTGGTCTTCGTGGGAGACCCAGTACTTC
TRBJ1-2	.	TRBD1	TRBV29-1	CSVEGPDRGRNGYTF	TGCAGCGTTGAGGGTCCGGACAGGGGGCGGAATGGCTACACCTTC
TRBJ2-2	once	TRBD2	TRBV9	CASSVGSGENTGELFF	TGTGCCAGCAGCGTAGGTAGCGGGGAGAACACCGGGGAGCTGTTTTTT
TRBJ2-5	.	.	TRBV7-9	CASSLDLATQYF	TGTGCCAGCAGCTTGGATCTGGCGACCCAGTACTTC
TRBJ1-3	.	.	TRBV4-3	CASSLQGTGNTIYF	TGCGCCAGCAGCCTACAGGGTACTGGAAACACCATATATTTT
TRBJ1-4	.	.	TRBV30	CAWSVSGEKLFF	TGTGCCTGGAGTGTATCTGGTGAAAAACTGTTTTTT
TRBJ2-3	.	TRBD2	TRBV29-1	CSGAGGPTDTQYF	TGCAGCGGAGCGGGGGGACCCACAGATACGCAGTATTTT
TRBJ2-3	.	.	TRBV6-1	CASSRLGTDTQYF	TGTGCCAGCAGTCGGCTTGGCACAGATACGCAGTATTTT
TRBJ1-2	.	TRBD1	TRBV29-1	CSAQGTAVNYGYTF	TGCAGCGCCCAGGGGACAGCTGTTAACTATGGCTACACCTTC
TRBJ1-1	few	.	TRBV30	CAWFHPGLNTEAFF	TGTGCCTGGTTCCACCCGGGTCTGAACACTGAAGCTTTCTTT
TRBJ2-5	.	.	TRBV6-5	CASSYSSGETQYF	TGTGCCAGCAGTTACTCGAGTGGGGAGACCCAGTACTTC
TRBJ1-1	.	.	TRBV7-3	CASRRDGNTEAFF	TGTGCCAGCAGGCGCGACGGTAACACTGAAGCTTTCTTT
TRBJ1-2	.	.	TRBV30	CAWSSFRQAPRRGYTF	TGTGCCTGGAGTTCCTTCCGACAGGCCCCGAGGAGAGGCTACACCTTC
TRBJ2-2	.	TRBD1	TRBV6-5	CASRNRGTGELFF	TGTGCCAGCAGAAACAGGGGCACCGGGGAGCTGTTTTTT
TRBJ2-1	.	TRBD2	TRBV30	CAWTTSGPYNEQFF	TGTGCCTGGACGACTAGCGGGCCATACAATGAGCAGTTCTTC
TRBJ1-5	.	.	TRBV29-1	CSVGAADNQPQHF	TGCAGCGTTGGAGCAGCGGATAATCAGCCCCAGCATTTT
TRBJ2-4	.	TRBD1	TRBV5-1	CASSSGQGRPQYF	TGCGCCAGCAGCTCGGGACAGGGTAGACCTCAGTACTTC
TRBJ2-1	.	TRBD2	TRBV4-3	CASSQDPTSGGAEEQFF	TGCGCCAGCAGCCAAGATCCGACTAGCGGGGGGGCCGAAGAGCAGTTCTTC
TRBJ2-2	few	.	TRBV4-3	CASSQGLGFTGELFF	TGCGCCAGCAGCCAAGGCCTGGGGTTCACCGGGGAGCTGTTTTTT
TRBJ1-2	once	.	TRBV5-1	CASSFQGPNYGYTF	TGCGCCAGCAGCTTCCAGGGACCTAACTATGGCTACACCTTC
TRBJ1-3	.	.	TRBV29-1	CSVGYSSGNTIYF	TGCAGCGTTGGGTACAGCTCTGGAAACACCATATATTTT
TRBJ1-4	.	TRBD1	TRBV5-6	CASSEQGVNEKLFF	TGTGCCAGCTCGGAACAGGGGGTTAATGAAAAACTGTTTTTT
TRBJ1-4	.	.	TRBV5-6	CASSLFVGQWNEKLFF	TGTGCCAGCAGCTTGTTCGTGGGGCAGTGGAATGAAAAACTGTTTTTT
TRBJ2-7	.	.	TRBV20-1	CSATGSNEQYF	TGCAGTGCTACCGGCTCCAACGAGCAGTACTTC
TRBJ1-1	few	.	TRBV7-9	CAIAGNMNTEAFF	TGTGCCATCGCAGGGAACATGAACACTGAAGCTTTCTTT
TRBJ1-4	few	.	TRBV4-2	CASKAGRWVF	TGTGCCAGCAAGGCCGGGAGGTGGGTTTTT
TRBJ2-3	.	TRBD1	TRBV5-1	CASSYDRGPGTDTQYF	TGCGCCAGCAGTTATGACAGGGGGCCAGGTACAGATACGCAGTATTTT
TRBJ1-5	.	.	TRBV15	CATSRAAQPQHF	TGTGCCACCAGCAGAGCGGCCCAGCCCCAGCATTTT
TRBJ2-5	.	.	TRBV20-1	CSSGPGETQYF	TGCAGTAGCGGGCCGGGGGAGACCCAGTACTTC
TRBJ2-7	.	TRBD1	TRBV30	CAWSYFTGGGGYEQYF	TGTGCCTGGAGTTACTTCACAGGGGGCGGCGGGTACGAGCAGTACTTC
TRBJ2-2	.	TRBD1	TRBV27	CASSLYEGAGTGELFF	TGTGCCAGCAGTTTATATGAGGGGGCTGGCACCGGGGAGCTGTTTTTT
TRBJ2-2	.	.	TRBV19	CASSIGRGGELFF	TGTGCCAGTAGTATAGGAAGGGGCGGGGAGCTGTTTTTT
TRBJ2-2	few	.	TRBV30	CAWNPGLGELFF	TGTGCCTGGAACCCCGGGCTCGGGGAGCTGTTTTTT
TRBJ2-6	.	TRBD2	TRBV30	CAGRVPSGANVLTF	TGTGCCGGGAGGGTACCCTCTGGGGCCAACGTCCTGACTTTC
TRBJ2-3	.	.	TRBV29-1	CSVRRADTQYF	TGCAGCGTTCGCAGGGCAGATACGCAGTATTTT
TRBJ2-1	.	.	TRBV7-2	CASSNRVNEQFF	TGTGCCAGCAGCAACAGGGTCAATGAGCAGTTCTTC
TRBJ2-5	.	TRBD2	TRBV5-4	CASSLRASGETQYF	TGTGCCAGCAGCTTGAGGGCTAGCGGAGAGACCCAGTACTTC
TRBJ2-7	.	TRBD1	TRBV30	CACLQGAEQYF	TGTGCCTGCCTACAGGGGGCTGAGCAGTACTTC
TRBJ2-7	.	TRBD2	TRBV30	CAWTNSGLATYEQYF	TGTGCCTGGACTAACAGTGGACTAGCGACCTACGAGCAGTACTTC
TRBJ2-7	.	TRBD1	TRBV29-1	CSVVPSQGARYEQYF	TGCAGCGTTGTTCCCTCACAGGGGGCAAGGTACGAGCAGTACTTC
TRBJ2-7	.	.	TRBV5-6	CASSFGRGRSYEQYF	TGTGCCAGCAGCTTTGGAAGAGGGAGGTCCTACGAGCAGTACTTC
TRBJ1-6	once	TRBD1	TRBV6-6	CASLGTGGSPLHF	TGTGCCAGCTTAGGGACAGGGGGTTCACCCCTCCACTTT